This TCR beta chain appears in the sequencing data of a study of cytomegalovirus exposure and HLA in healthy donors. About the study: An early data release held about 85 million unique TCRs from HLA-typed donors. Study-wide results and caveats: Accurate prediction of most subjects' HLA-A and HLA-B alleles from TCR beta sequences was reported. The study put 150 or so TCR beta chains on its list as cytomegalovirus-associated. High sensitivity and specificity were reportedly achieved when the classifier diagnosed cytomegalovirus status.

Comments on this clone: Its antigen is as yet unknown.

The PCR ran on 60 Vbeta and 13 Jbeta primers. The data were produced by immunoSEQ multiplex PCR, yet TCRdb's version contains in-frame clones alone and is incomplete. The sample includes 200,000 to 250,000 clones, 82% seen only once; the top ten take approximately 2.5%. The CDR3 length is 13 residues. CDR1 is MGHRA, CDR2 YSYEKL, per germline. Trimming shortened V by 4 bases and J by 3 bases, and 9 bases separated the two germline ends. This sequence joins TRBV4-1 and TRBJ2-5; possibly TRBD2 for D (5 bases). The source of this sequence is a woman aged 40 to 55 in good health and CMV-seronegative. The material sequenced was PBMCs. The CDR3: CASSRRSEETQYF. The CDR3 bases are TGCGCCAGCAGCCGGAGGTCGGAAGAGACCCAGTACTTC.